The 3 T cell receptor beta chains listed next were all sequenced from one sample in a study of regulatory T cells in long-lasting Graves disease. CDR3-region Arm-PCR and iRepertoire HTBI primers produced the TCR beta libraries. TCRdb fed the multiplex PCR reads into MiXCR, producing one record per CDR3 protein. The sample consists of about 430,000 distinct CDR3 sequences, about 15% of them appearing once. Indicated time point: newly diagnosed GD, antithyroid drugs for less than 3 months. TCR sequences were obtained from RNA taken from PBMCs. The same specimen was also included in a second study, on T cells in Graves' hyperthyroidism and ophthalmopathy.

The sample consisted of peripheral blood mononuclear cells (PBMCs), taken at new diagnosis, from a patient treated with antithyroid drugs. The receptors were gathered from a woman in her thirties or forties with Graves disease.

The CDR3 loop is CSARPPGGSGIGGTGELFF. For the CDR3, the DNA is TGCAGTGCTAGACCCCCCGGGGGTAGCGGGATAGGCGGCACCGGGGAGCTGTTTTTT. J is TRBJ2-2 and V is TRBV20-1; 8 positions agree with TRBD2. V shed 2 bases and J 4 bases; nucleotides not matched to a gene: 18. The germline gives CDR1 DFQATT, CDR2 SNEGSKA (reference sequence). CDR3 length: 19 amino acids.

This clonotype was counted ten times or more. The rearrangement uses TRBV27 and TRBJ2-7; 10 nucleotides agree with TRBD1. There are 14 residues in the CDR3. Germline-derived CDR1 and CDR2 are MNHEY and SMNVEV (reference sequence). Trimming took 6 bases from V and 2 from J; bases not matched to a gene: 4. The CDR3 DNA reads TGTGCCAGCAGGGGACAGGGGCTTGCCTACGAGCAGTACTTC. This gives the protein CASRGQGLAYEQYF.

Ten or more counts support this clonotype. The rearrangement joins TRBV28 to TRBJ2-3, with TRBD2 matching over 8 bases. The CDR3 length is 13 residues. Losses at the gene ends were 11 bases for V and 2 bases for J; bases not matched to a gene: 6. Germline CDR1 and CDR2: MDHEN and SYDVKM. For the CDR3, the DNA is TGTGCCGCGGGGGGCCTGGCCACAGATACGCAGTATTTT. It yields the protein CAAGGLATDTQYF.